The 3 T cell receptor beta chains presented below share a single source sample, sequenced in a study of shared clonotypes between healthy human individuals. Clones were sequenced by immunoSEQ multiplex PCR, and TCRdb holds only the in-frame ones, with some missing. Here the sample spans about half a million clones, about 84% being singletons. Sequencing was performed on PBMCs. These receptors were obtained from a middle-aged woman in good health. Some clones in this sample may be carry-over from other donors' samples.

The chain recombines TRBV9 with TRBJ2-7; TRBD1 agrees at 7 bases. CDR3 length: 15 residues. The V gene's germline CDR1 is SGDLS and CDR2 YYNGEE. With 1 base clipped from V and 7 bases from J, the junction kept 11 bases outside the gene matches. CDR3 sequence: CASSVWGQSASEQYF. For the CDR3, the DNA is TGTGCCAGCAGCGTATGGGGACAGAGCGCATCGGAGCAGTACTTC.

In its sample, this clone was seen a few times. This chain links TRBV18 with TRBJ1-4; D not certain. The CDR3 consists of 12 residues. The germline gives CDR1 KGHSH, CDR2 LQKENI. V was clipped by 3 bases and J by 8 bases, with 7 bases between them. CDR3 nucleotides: TGTGCCAGCTCACCGCAAGGGGAAAAACTGTTTTTT. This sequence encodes CASSPQGEKLFF.

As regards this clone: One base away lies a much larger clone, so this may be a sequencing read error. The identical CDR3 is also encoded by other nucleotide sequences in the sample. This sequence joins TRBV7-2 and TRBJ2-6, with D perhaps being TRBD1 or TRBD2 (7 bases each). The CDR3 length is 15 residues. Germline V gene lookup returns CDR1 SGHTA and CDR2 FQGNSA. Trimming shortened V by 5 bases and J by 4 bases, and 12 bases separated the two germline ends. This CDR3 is CASSQGGAGANVLTF. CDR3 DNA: TGTGCCAGCAGCCAGGGGGGGGCCGGGGCCAACGTCCTGACTTTC.